This passage covers 15 T cell receptor beta chains from one sample sequenced in a study of shared clonotypes between healthy human individuals. Sequenced by immunoSEQ multiplex PCR; TCRdb stores in-frame clones only, minus some. The data hold some 580,000 clones, with 95% to 98% observed a single time. Naive-designated CD8 cells lacked CD45RO, were positively enriched for CCR7, and omitted terminally differentiated effector memory CD45RA+ cells. The sample was naive CD8+ T cells sorted from blood. Receptors originate from a young man in good health.

This chain connects TRBV27 to TRBJ2-7, with no clear D. CDR1 is MNHEY and CDR2 is SMNVEV in the germline V gene (reference sequence). The CDR3 spans 14 residues. V lost 5 bases and J lost 2, with 13 bases in between. CDR3: CASSDTGPTYEQYF. CDR3 DNA sequence: TGTGCCAGCAGTGACACCGGGCCTACCTACGAGCAGTACTTC.

The CDR3 loop is CASYADSSYEQYF. The CDR3 DNA follows: TGTGCCAGCTACGCGGACAGCTCCTACGAGCAGTACTTC. The chain employs TRBV6-1 and TRBJ2-7; D might be TRBD1 (6 bases). This CDR3 is 13 amino acids long. Germline V gene sequence: CDR1 MNHNS, CDR2 SASEGT. V was pared by 8 bases and J by 0 bases, with 11 bases between.

The V and J genes are TRBV13 and TRBJ2-7; TRBD1 aligns across 7 bases. The germline V gene has CDR1 PRHDT and CDR2 FYEKMQ (reference sequence). The CDR3 contains 15 residues. The V segment lost 6 bases and the J segment 0 bases; nucleotides outside the gene matches: 8. As DNA, the CDR3 is TGTGCCAGCAGTTCCCGGGACAGCAGCTCCTACGAGCAGTACTTC. It translates to CASSSRDSSSYEQYF. Together with reference TRBV13 and TRBJ2-7, the CDR3 gives the full variable domain: AAGVIQSPRHLIKEKRETATLKCYPIPRHDTVYWYQQGPGQDPQFLISFYEKMQSDKGSIPDRFSAQQFSDYHSELNMSSLELGDSALYFCASSSRDSSSYEQYFGPGTRLTVT.

The chain links TRBV9 to TRBJ1-5, with TRBD1 matching 7 bases. Losses at the gene ends were 4 bases for V and 6 bases for J; bases not matched to a gene: 7. The V gene's germline CDR1 is SGDLS and CDR2 YYNGEE. The CDR3 totals 14 residues. CDR3 in amino acids: CASSPGQAGQPQHF. Here the CDR3 DNA reads TGTGCCAGCAGCCCCGGACAGGCGGGTCAGCCCCAGCATTTT.

The CDR3 region has the DNA TGTGCCAGCAGTGATCTGGCGGGGAGCACAGATACGCAGTATTTT. Residues: CASSDLAGSTDTQYF. The rearrangement links TRBV2 to TRBJ2-3; D is possibly TRBD2 (6 bases). Germline V gene lookup returns CDR1 SNHLY and CDR2 FYNNEI. This CDR3 contains 15 residues. V shed 3 bases and J shed 0 bases, with 10 bases lying between them.

This chain joins TRBV5-8 and TRBJ2-5; TRBD1 aligns across 10 bases. J gave up 2 bases and V 3 bases, and 10 bases lay outside the gene matches. Germline V gene lookup returns CDR1 SGHTS and CDR2 YDEGEE. This CDR3 is built from 17 residues. The CDR3 bases are TGTGCCAGCAGCTCCCGGGACAGGGGAATCCTACAAGAGACCCAGTACTTC. Protein product: CASSSRDRGILQETQYF.

The chain employs TRBV5-1 and TRBJ2-7, with a weak D call TRBD2 (7 bases). V shed 3 bases and J shed 5 bases, with 18 bases lying between them. The CDR3 is 15 amino acids. From germline, CDR1 is SGHRS and CDR2 YFSETQ. This CDR3 is CASSSIRRGADEQYF. The DNA of the CDR3 is TGCGCCAGCAGCTCCATTAGACGGGGGGCCGACGAGCAGTACTTC.

The chain recombines TRBV7-2 with TRBJ2-1; D not resolved. This CDR3 has 17 amino acids. V was trimmed by 1 base and J by 0 bases, leaving 13 bases between them. CDR1 and CDR2 from the germline V gene are SGHTA and FQGNSA. This chain's CDR3 is CASSLGTVLSSYNEQFF. As DNA, the CDR3 is TGTGCCAGCAGCTTAGGAACGGTCCTTAGCTCCTACAATGAGCAGTTCTTC.

This chain connects TRBV9 to TRBJ2-1; D remains ambiguous. The CDR3 contains 14 residues. With 2 bases removed from V and 4 bases from J, the gap between germline ends came to 10 bases. Per the germline V gene, CDR1 is SGDLS and CDR2 is YYNGEE. CDR3 nucleotide sequence: TGTGCCAGCAGCGTTGAGCAGACATACAATGAGCAGTTCTTC. Translated: CASSVEQTYNEQFF.

The chain uses TRBV27 and TRBJ2-2; TRBD2 matches 14 bases. CDR1 is MNHEY, CDR2 SMNVEV, per germline (reference sequence). CDR3 length: 18 residues. V shed 7 bases and J 5 bases; nucleotides not matched to a gene: 12. CDR3 sequence: CASTSRRGTSGRTGELFF. CDR3 sequence (DNA): TGTGCCAGCACCTCGCGCCGGGGGACTAGCGGGAGAACCGGGGAGCTGTTTTTT.

The gene calls are TRBV27 and TRBJ2-1, with a possible D match to TRBD1 (6 bases). The V end was cut by 9 bases, the J end by 3 bases, with 12 bases between. This CDR3 is built from 13 residues. Germline V gene data show CDR1 as MNHEY and CDR2 as SMNVEV (reference sequence). CDR3: CASSGQYYNEQFF. CDR3 bases: TGTGCCAGTAGTGGACAGTACTACAATGAGCAGTTCTTC.

The chain has TRBV7-8 and TRBJ2-3, with 9 bases matching TRBD2. CDR1 and CDR2 (germline): SGHVS, FQNEAQ. This CDR3 is 19 amino acids long. Germline trimming cut 1 base from V and 3 bases from J; bases unmatched to any gene: 14. CDR3 nucleotides: TGTGCCAGCAGCTTAGTTCAATGGTCGGCGGGAGGGCCGACAGATACGCAGTATTTT. Translation: CASSLVQWSAGGPTDTQYF.

The chain recombines TRBV28 with TRBJ2-5; 7 positions agree with TRBD2. The CDR3 consists of 17 residues. Germline trimming cut 2 bases from V and 5 bases from J; bases unmatched to any gene: 14. Germline V gene sequence: CDR1 MDHEN, CDR2 SYDVKM. In nucleotides, the CDR3 is TGTGCCAGCAGTTTAGCCCTAGTGGGAGGGCCAGGGGAGACCCAGTACTTC. Translation gives CASSLALVGGPGETQYF.

The genes are TRBV19 and TRBJ2-7, with D perhaps TRBD2 (6 bases). Germline CDR1 and CDR2: LNHDA and SQIVND (reference sequence). The CDR3 length is 16 residues. Trimming removed 3 bases at V and 4 bases at J, with 19 bases between. CDR3 residues: CASSMTLGLALYEQYF. The CDR3 bases are TGTGCCAGTAGTATGACCCTGGGACTTGCCTTGTACGAGCAGTACTTC.

V gene TRBV4-3 combines with J gene TRBJ2-7; TRBD2 agrees at 10 bases. The CDR3 extends over 15 amino acids. In germline, CDR1 is LGHNA, CDR2 YSLEER. V gave up 4 bases and J gave up 2 bases; unmatched junction bases: 5. DNA for the CDR3: TGCGCCAGCAGCCGGACTAGCGGCCACCCCTACGAGCAGTACTTC. It is translated as CASSRTSGHPYEQYF.